This T cell receptor (beta chain) was obtained from a study of technical replicates of blood from a few donors. CDR3 size: 15 residues. The V end lost 7 bases, the J end lost 2 bases, and 12 bases lay between the germline ends. Germline V gene lookup returns CDR1 SNHLY and CDR2 FYNNEI. TCRdb keeps only in-frame clones here, not all; method: immunoSEQ multiplex PCR. The repertoire holds around 98,000 clones, with 95% as singletons. Sequenced sample: T cells isolated from PBMCs. This chain uses TRBV2 with TRBJ2-6; TRBD1 is a possible D gene (6 bases). This TCR came from a human donor in good health. The CDR3 spells CASTLQGTGANVLTF. CDR3 nucleotide sequence: TGTGCCAGCACACTACAGGGAACTGGGGCCAACGTCCTGACTTTC.